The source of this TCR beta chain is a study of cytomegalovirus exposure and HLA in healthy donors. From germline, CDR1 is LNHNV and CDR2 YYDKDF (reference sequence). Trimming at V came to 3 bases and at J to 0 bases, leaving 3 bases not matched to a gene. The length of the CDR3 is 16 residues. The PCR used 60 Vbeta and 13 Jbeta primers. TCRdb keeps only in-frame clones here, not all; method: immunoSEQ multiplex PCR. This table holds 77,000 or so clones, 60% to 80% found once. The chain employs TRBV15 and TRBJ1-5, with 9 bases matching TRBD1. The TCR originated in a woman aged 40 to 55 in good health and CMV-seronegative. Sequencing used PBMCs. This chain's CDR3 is CATSSGQGYSNQPQHF. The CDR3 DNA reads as TGTGCCACCAGCAGCGGACAGGGGTATAGCAATCAGCCCCAGCATTTT.